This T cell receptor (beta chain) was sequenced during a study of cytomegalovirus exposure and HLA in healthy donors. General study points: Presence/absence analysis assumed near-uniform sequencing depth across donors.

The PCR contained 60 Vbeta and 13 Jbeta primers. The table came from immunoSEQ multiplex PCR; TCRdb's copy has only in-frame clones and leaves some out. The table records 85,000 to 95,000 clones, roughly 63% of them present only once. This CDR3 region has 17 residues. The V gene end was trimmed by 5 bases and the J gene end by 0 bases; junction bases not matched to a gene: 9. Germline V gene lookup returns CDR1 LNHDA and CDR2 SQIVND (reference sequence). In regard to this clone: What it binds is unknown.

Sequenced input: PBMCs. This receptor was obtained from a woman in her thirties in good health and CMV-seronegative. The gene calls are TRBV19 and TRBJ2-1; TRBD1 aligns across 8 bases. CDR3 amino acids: CASSQTVGTGSYNEQFF. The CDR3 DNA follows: TGTGCCAGTAGTCAAACAGTAGGGACAGGCTCCTACAATGAGCAGTTCTTC. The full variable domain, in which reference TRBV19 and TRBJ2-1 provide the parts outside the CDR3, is DGGITQSPKYLFRKEGQNVTLSCEQNLNHDAMYWYRQDPGQGLRLIYYSQIVNDFQKGDIAEGYSVSREKKESFPLTVTSAQKNPTAFYLCASSQTVGTGSYNEQFFGPGTRLTVL.